Here is one T cell receptor beta chain with its context. The method was immunoSEQ multiplex PCR; TCRdb's version includes in-frame clones alone and lacks a portion of them. The repertoire holds tens of thousands of clones, with approximately 92% as singletons. The CDR3 has 15 amino acids. The V gene lost 1 base and the J gene lost 0 bases, with 7 bases spanning the gap. Germline V gene lookup returns CDR1 SGHTA and CDR2 FQGNSA. This sample is part of a study of T cell changes during pregnancy in multiple sclerosis. The source of this sequence is a female donor with multiple sclerosis, enrolled in a pregnancy study. The sequencing used peripheral blood, collected after pregnancy. V usage is TRBV7-2 and J usage is TRBJ2-4; D is perhaps TRBD1 (5 bases). The CDR3 spells CASSLDQGAKNIQYF. The CDR3 DNA is TGTGCCAGCAGCTTAGACCAGGGAGCCAAAAACATTCAGTACTTC.